In this sample, the clone carrying this T cell receptor (beta chain) turned up a few times. The sample belongs to a study of blood T cell repertoires in COVID-19. The wider study: Collection of acute and convalescent COVID-19 samples took place in the United States, Italy and Spain. PBMCs, B-cell-depleted T cells, or T cells were the source of the cDNA or gDNA that made up the material.

Measured with immunoSEQ multiplex PCR; TCRdb has only the in-frame clones, and not every one. The profile covers 160,000 or so clones, with about 85% appearing a single time and around 5.1% taken by the ten largest. Participants were aged roughly 18 to 90 years, lived in over 20 US areas, and enrolled virtually. Cohorts were assigned according to the clinical history that participants reported. The germline CDR1 and CDR2 sequences are MNHEY and SVGEGT. CDR3 length: 14 amino acids. Trimming took off 2 bases at V and 3 bases at J, with 11 bases between the two ends. The clonotype was recovered from a woman aged 40 to 49 with acute COVID-19. Sequenced: PBMCs or T cells enriched from blood (not recorded which). The genes are TRBV6-2 or TRBV6-3 and TRBJ2-7; D is possibly TRBD2 (6 bases). This chain's CDR3 is CASSYAGRIYEQYV. Written as DNA, the CDR3 is TGTGCCAGCAGTTACGCGGGACGAATCTACGAGCAGTACGTC.